Listed below are T cell receptor beta chains from one sample, sequenced in a study of T-cell memory formation after mild COVID-19. TCRdb reprocessed the 5' RACE reads via MiXCR and lists one record per CDR3 protein. Among more than 250,000 distinct CDR3 sequences listed, roughly 17% were seen once. The sequenced material came from PBMCs or a T cell subset sorted from them (not recorded which). The receptors come from a man younger than 35 who had mild COVID-19 (a few samples of this study predate the infection). Cell type and time point are not known. Both conserved end residues are part of each CDR3. A D gene is named only where the DNA matches it firmly. A clone size is listed for some rows: how often the clone was seen (once, few, many), or a class if it is expanded.

clone_size d_call j_call v_call cdr3_aa cdr3_nt
few TRBD1 TRBJ2-7 TRBV4-2 CASSGGTGPTYEQYF TGTGCCAGCAGCGGGGGGACAGGGCCAACCTACGAGCAGTACTTC
many - TRBJ1-1 TRBV5-4 CASSDKGRLGTEAFF TGTGCCAGCAGCGACAAGGGGAGGTTGGGCACTGAAGCTTTCTTT
few TRBD1 TRBJ2-7 TRBV4-1 CASSQRQGPYEQYF TGCGCCAGCAGCCAGCGACAGGGTCCCTACGAGCAGTACTTC
- - TRBJ2-3 TRBV6-5 CASSYSTRTDTQYF TGTGCCAGCAGTTACTCTACGAGGACAGATACGCAGTATTTT
- - TRBJ2-2 TRBV12-3/TRBV12-4 CASSPDSWTGELFF TGTGCCAGCAGTCCAGACAGTTGGACCGGGGAGCTGTTTTTT
many - TRBJ2-4 TRBV30 CAWAGRGGIQYF TGTGCCTGGGCCGGGAGAGGAGGCATTCAGTACTTC
- TRBD1 TRBJ2-7 TRBV6-2/TRBV6-3 CASRGTDRYEQYF TGTGCCAGCAGAGGGACAGACCGCTACGAGCAGTACTTC
few - TRBJ2-7 TRBV5-1 CASSITGPPTAEQYF TGCGCCAGCAGCATAACGGGTCCCCCAACCGCCGAGCAGTACTTC
few - TRBJ2-7 TRBV20-1 CSARSRGRYSYEQYF TGCAGTGCTAGATCTCGGGGCCGCTACTCCTACGAGCAGTACTTC
many - TRBJ2-1 TRBV2 CASSGSYNEQFF TGTGCCAGCAGTGGCTCCTACAATGAGCAGTTCTTC
few TRBD1 TRBJ1-4 TRBV7-9 CASSFRGQGNEKLFF TGTGCCAGCAGCTTCCGGGGACAGGGTAATGAAAAACTGTTTTTT
- - TRBJ2-5 TRBV2 CASRKGQETQYF TGTGCCAGCAGGAAGGGCCAAGAGACCCAGTACTTC
- - TRBJ1-4 TRBV6-9 CAISSLRNEKLFF TGTGCCATCTCTTCCCTACGGAATGAAAAACTGTTTTTT
few - TRBJ2-6 TRBV12-3/TRBV12-4 CASSVGENSGANVLTF TGTGCCAGCAGTGTCGGCGAAAACTCTGGGGCCAACGTCCTGACTTTC
- - TRBJ2-1 TRBV7-9 CASSARSNNEQFF TGTGCCAGCAGCGCTAGATCCAACAATGAGCAGTTCTTC
many - TRBJ1-5 TRBV6-5 CASSRDSNQPQHF TGTGCCAGCAGTAGGGATAGCAATCAGCCCCAGCATTTT
- - TRBJ2-3 TRBV24-1 CATATERDTQYF TGTGCCACCGCAACCGAGAGAGATACGCAGTATTTT
many - TRBJ1-6 TRBV6-5 CASHRGWPSYNSPLHF TGTGCCAGCCATCGGGGGTGGCCCTCCTATAATTCACCCCTCCACTTT
- - TRBJ1-2 TRBV2 CASRPQQGWGGYTF TGTGCCAGCAGGCCTCAACAGGGTTGGGGTGGCTACACCTTC
many - TRBJ2-5 TRBV11-2 CASSSYRAQETQYF TGTGCCAGCAGCTCTTACAGGGCCCAAGAGACCCAGTACTTC